The next 17 T cell receptor beta chains were all read from a single sample in a study of blood T cell repertoires in COVID-19. The protocol was immunoSEQ multiplex PCR, while the TCRdb copy is restricted to in-frame clones and leaves out a portion. The data contain 170,000 or so clones, roughly 85% of them singletons. Sequencing was done on a sample of PBMCs or T cells enriched from blood (not recorded which). These receptor sequences come from a woman aged 18-35 years who had recovered from COVID-19.

The chain is built from TRBV11-3 and TRBJ1-1; D is possibly TRBD1 (6 bases). From germline, CDR1 is SGHNT and CDR2 YENEEA. The CDR3 runs 14 residues. The ends were cut back, 5 bases at V and 4 bases at J, with 14 bases in the middle. The CDR3 DNA sequence: TGTGCCAGCAGCCTCCTCAGGGGTTGCACTGAAGCTTTCTTT. This codes for CASSLLRGCTEAFF.

The chain joins TRBV30 to TRBJ1-6, with D unclear. The germline V gene has CDR1 GTSNPN and CDR2 SVGIG (reference sequence). V lost 2 bases to trimming and J lost 0 bases, with 8 bases between them. The CDR3 covers 15 residues. The DNA for the CDR3 is TGTGCCTGGAGTATGTCCGTCTCCTATAATTCACCCCTCCACTTT. It translates to CAWSMSVSYNSPLHF.

As to this clone: Because it lacks the conserved phenylalanine or tryptophan at the end, this CDR3 is likely a read error. The DNA is omitted, as the CDR3 cannot be located on it reliably, and the CDR3 follows TCRdb's listing. The chain joins TRBV5-5 to TRBJ2-7; the table names TRBD1, a call not compared with the DNA. The CDR3 is 11 amino acids in total, end residues counted. Germline CDR1 and CDR2: SGHKS and YYEKEE (reference sequence). CDR3 sequence: CASSFHRGWVC.

This clone came up once. This CDR3 reads CASRIQGANQPQHF. CDR3 DNA: TGTGCCAGCAGAATACAGGGGGCCAATCAGCCCCAGCATTTT. The chain employs TRBV7-2 and TRBJ1-5, with 9 bases identical to TRBD1. Germline V gives CDR1 SGHTA, CDR2 FQGNSA. The CDR3 length is 14 residues. V was pared by 6 bases and J by 3 bases, with 3 bases of the junction left unmatched. Using reference TRBV7-2 and TRBJ1-5 for the parts outside the CDR3, the full variable domain is GAGVSQSPSNKVTEKGKDVELRCDPISGHTALYWYRQSLGQGLEFLIYFQGNSAPDKSGLPSDRFSAERTGGSVSTLTIQRTQQEDSAVYLCASRIQGANQPQHFGDGTRLSIL.

Worth noting for this clone: Other DNA sequences in this sample translate to the same CDR3. The CDR3 reads CASSLGGGTDTQYF. The CDR3 bases are TGCGCCAGCAGCTTGGGGGGAGGAACAGATACGCAGTATTTT. The rearrangement links TRBV5-1 to TRBJ2-3, with a weak D call TRBD2 (6 bases). This CDR3 spans 14 amino acids. V was cut by 0 bases and J by 3 bases, with 8 bases left in between. In germline, CDR1 is SGHRS, CDR2 YFSETQ. The whole variable domain, remainder taken from reference TRBV5-1 and TRBJ2-3, is KAGVTQTPRYLIKTRGQQVTLSCSPISGHRSVSWYQQTPGQGLQFLFEYFSETQRNKGNFPGRFSGRQFSNSRSEMNVSTLELGDSALYLCASSLGGGTDTQYFGPGTRLTVL.

This clone was observed a single time. The chain carries TRBV7-9 and TRBJ2-5, with TRBD2 matching over 8 bases. V lost 5 bases to trimming and J lost 1 base; unmatched junction nucleotides: 3. The CDR3 contains 14 residues. CDR1 and CDR2 from the germline V gene are SEHNR and FQNEAQ (reference sequence). The CDR3 nucleotides read TGTGCCAGCAGCCCACTAGCGGTCCAAGAGACCCAGTACTTC. It translates to CASSPLAVQETQYF.

The chain uses TRBV5-1 and TRBJ2-7; 7 nucleotides line up with TRBD1. Trimming at V came to 5 bases and at J to 2 bases, leaving 7 bases not matched to a gene. Germline CDR1 reads SGHRS; CDR2 reads YFSETQ. This CDR3 comprises 14 residues. The CDR3 region has the DNA TGCGCCAGCAGGGAAGGGGGCGATCCCTACGAGCAGTACTTC. This codes for CASREGGDPYEQYF.

The gene calls are TRBV6-4 and TRBJ1-1, with D perhaps TRBD1 (5 bases). Per the germline V gene, CDR1 is MRHNA and CDR2 is SNTAGT. V was clipped by 5 bases and J by 5 bases, with 15 bases between them. The CDR3 runs 14 residues. This CDR3 reads CASSPSGGYTEAFF. The CDR3 DNA reads TGTGCCAGCAGTCCTTCGGGGGGATATACTGAAGCTTTCTTT.

The chain recombines TRBV19 with TRBJ1-5, with D uncertain. Trimming left V 7 bases short and J 6 bases short, with 10 bases between. Germline V gene sequence: CDR1 LNHDA, CDR2 SQIVND (reference sequence). The CDR3 loop spans 12 amino acids. The CDR3 DNA reads as TGTGCCAGTAATCGCGATGGTCAGCCCCAGCATTTT. Residues: CASNRDGQPQHF.

With regard to this clone: At one end, the junction sequence differs from germline, possibly due to a read error. The V and J genes are TRBV7-9 and TRBJ2-1, with D perhaps TRBD2 (6 bases). Looked up from germline, CDR1 is SEHNR and CDR2 is FQNEAQ (reference sequence). The length of the CDR3 is 15 residues. The CDR3, as DNA: TGTGCCAGCAGCCTAGCGAGTGTCTTTTCCAATGAGCAGTTCTTC. Translating it yields CASSLASVFSNEQFF.

This chain joins TRBV10-3 and TRBJ2-2; tentative D call: TRBD1 (6 bases). The CDR3 has 14 residues. Germline CDR1 reads ENHRY; CDR2 reads SYGVKD. The ends were cut back, 6 bases at V and 2 bases at J, with 10 bases in the middle. For the CDR3, the DNA is TGTGCCATCAGGCCGGACAGTAACACCGGGGAGCTGTTTTTT. This gives the protein CAIRPDSNTGELFF.

This clone has a single count. The V and J genes are TRBV28 and TRBJ2-3; D unclear. Germline V lookup: CDR1 MDHEN, CDR2 SYDVKM. This CDR3 has 16 amino acids. Trimming removed 3 bases at V and 0 bases at J, with 13 bases between. The CDR3 nucleotides are TGTGCCAGCAGTTTGGGCGATCGAGACAGCACAGATACGCAGTATTTT. It codes for CASSLGDRDSTDTQYF.

This clone was recorded a few times. V usage is TRBV19 and J usage is TRBJ1-6; TRBD1 might be the D (6 bases). The germline V gene encodes CDR1 LNHDA and CDR2 SQIVND (reference sequence). The V end was cut by 6 bases, the J end by 6 bases, with 9 bases between. This CDR3 has 13 residues. As DNA, the CDR3 is TGTGCCAGTAGGACAGGATTTAATTCACCCCTCCACTTT. It translates to CASRTGFNSPLHF.

V usage is TRBV5-1 and J usage is TRBJ1-3, with D tentatively TRBD1 (5 bases). Germline values: CDR1 SGHRS, CDR2 YFSETQ. With 0 bases removed from V and 2 bases from J, the gap between germline ends came to 18 bases. The CDR3 extends over 18 amino acids. CDR3 bases: TGCGCCAGCAGCTTGGTGTCGGTCAGGGAAGGGACTGGAAACACCATATATTTT. This gives the protein CASSLVSVREGTGNTIYF.

The chain is built from TRBV10-2 and TRBJ2-1; 7 bases map to TRBD2. Germline V gene data show CDR1 as WSHSY and CDR2 as SAAADI. V shed 7 bases, J shed 0 bases, and the junction held 9 bases outside the gene matches. The CDR3 has 16 residues. The CDR3 loop reads CASNYVTGGSYNEQFF. CDR3 sequence (DNA): TGCGCCAGCAATTACGTAACGGGAGGCTCCTACAATGAGCAGTTCTTC.

The rearrangement uses TRBV28 and TRBJ2-1; 7 nucleotides match TRBD2. CDR1 is MDHEN, CDR2 SYDVKM, per germline. J was trimmed by 8 bases and V by 3 bases; bases with no gene match: 7. The CDR3 runs to 14 residues. In nucleotides, the CDR3 is TGTGCCAGCAGTTTGACGATCCGGGGGGATGAGCAGTTCTTC. Its protein is CASSLTIRGDEQFF.

V gene TRBV2 combines with J gene TRBJ2-4; D unresolved. The length of the CDR3 is 16 residues. Per the germline V gene, CDR1 is SNHLY and CDR2 is FYNNEI. V was trimmed by 5 bases and J by 0 bases, leaving 14 bases between them. This chain's CDR3 is CASSSFGALAKNIQYF. CDR3 bases: TGTGCCAGCAGTAGTTTTGGAGCCCTAGCCAAAAACATTCAGTACTTC.